This record looks at one T cell receptor beta chain sequence and its context. This clone's antigen is unknown. One junction end does not reproduce the germline sequence, and a read error may be involved. Library method: the immunoSEQ multiplex PCR assay. Not all clones reach the TCRdb copy of this immuneACCESS table, which keeps in-frame sequences only. Checked studies attribute under half of the gap to unresolved V genes and leave the rest unexplained. Here the sample has roughly 150,000 clones; 88% occur a single time. About 1.8% of the sample is in the top ten clones. There are 15 amino acids in the CDR3, from cysteine to phenylalanine inclusive. The DNA shown is the 45-base CDR3, in frame from base 1. The CDR1 and CDR2 encoded by the germline V gene are MNHEY and SVGEGT. This sample is drawn from a study of control samples from healthy donors and cancer patients (dated by TCRdb to about 2020).

The sequenced sample was blood. The V and J segments used are TRBV6-2 or TRBV6-3 and TRBJ1-2, with TRBD1 as a weak D call on 5 bases. The TCR originated in a man younger than 30 in good health. For the CDR3, the sequence is CASTYGQGANYGYTF. Here is the DNA: TGTGCCAGCACTTACGGTCAGGGAGCTAACTATGGCTACACCTTC.